This TCR beta chain was sequenced in a study of CD8+CD57+ T cells in acquired aplastic anemia. Patients selected for sequencing had displayed CD8+CD57+ cell expansion by flow cytometry. Genomic DNA, the template, was used for profiling of the TCR beta VDJ and CDR3. Each CDR3 protein gets one entry after TCRdb re-called the reads with MiXCR. The sample has about 95,000 distinct CDR3 sequences; approximately 73% are singletons. The TCR was taken from a human donor with aplastic anemia. Sequencing used sorted CD4+, CD8+, or CD8+CD57+ T cells (not recorded which) from PBMCs.

CDR3: CASSVQGTYEQYF. The CDR3 nucleotides read TGCGCCAGCAGTGTACAGGGAACCTACGAGCAGTACTTC. The chain carries TRBV10-1 and TRBJ2-7, with D possibly TRBD1 on 6 matching bases. V lost 4 bases and J lost 2, with 9 bases in between. The CDR3 is made up of 13 amino acids. Germline V gene lookup returns CDR1 WNHNN and CDR2 SYGVQD (reference sequence).